The entry that follows covers one TCR beta chain sequence. Its antigen remains unidentified. This CDR3 has 16 amino acids. Trimming took 1 base from V and 4 from J, leaving 14 bases between them. Per germline, CDR1 SGHTA and CDR2 FQGNSA. The sample comes from a study of T-cell memory formation after mild COVID-19. For the study at large: TCR clusters mostly belonged to single donors.

5'RACE with constant-segment primers yielded barcoded, UMI-tagged TCR alpha and TCR beta cDNA libraries. MiXCR was run by TCRdb on the 5' RACE reads, yielding one entry per CDR3 protein. The table lists about 270,000 distinct CDR3 sequences, 15% to 20% of them singletons. Whole-study results and caveats: For second-wave clones that peaked at day 37, SARS-CoV-2 specificity went unverified.

The clonotype originates from a young man who had mild COVID-19 (a few samples of this study predate the infection). Cell type and time point are not known. Source material: PBMCs or a T cell subset sorted from them (not recorded which). The chain couples TRBV7-2 to TRBJ1-3, with D tentatively TRBD1 (5 bases). The DNA for the CDR3 is TGTGCCAGCAGCTTAGAGATGGGGGTAGCCGGAAACACCATATATTTT. Translation: CASSLEMGVAGNTIYF.